Presented here are 8 T cell receptor beta chains from one specimen sequenced in a study of T cell responses to AZD1222 COVID-19 vaccine. Here immunoSEQ multiplex PCR was the method, and the copy in TCRdb shows in-frame clones only, minus some. The profile shows about 130,000 clones, roughly nine tenths of them singletons. Sequencing used peripheral blood, obtained on day 0 of AZD1222 vaccination. Receptor source: an adult in good health.

The J gene is TRBJ1-2, the V gene TRBV13; TRBD1 agrees at 10 bases. The CDR3 runs to 14 residues. The V gene's germline CDR1 is PRHDT and CDR2 FYEKMQ (reference sequence). Trimming took 5 bases from V and 3 from J; bases not matched to a gene: 3. The CDR3 DNA follows: TGTGCCAGCAGCCACGGGACAGGGGACTATGGCTACACCTTC. Translation gives CASSHGTGDYGYTF. The variable domain in full, with the rest retrieved from reference TRBV13 and TRBJ1-2, is AAGVIQSPRHLIKEKRETATLKCYPIPRHDTVYWYQQGPGQDPQFLISFYEKMQSDKGSIPDRFSAQQFSDYHSELNMSSLELGDSALYFCASSHGTGDYGYTFGSGTRLTVV.

This clone turned up a few times. This chain uses TRBV30 with TRBJ1-5; the D is unclear. This CDR3 has 14 residues. V was cut by 3 bases and J by 0 bases, with 9 bases left in between. CDR1 is GTSNPN, CDR2 SVGIG, per germline (reference sequence). CDR3 sequence: CAWRKAYSNQPQHF. In DNA, the CDR3 is TGTGCCTGGAGGAAGGCCTATAGCAATCAGCCCCAGCATTTT.

This chain uses TRBV6-5 with TRBJ1-4; D remains ambiguous. The CDR3 sequence is 13 residues long. Trimming left V 2 bases short and J 5 bases short, with 6 bases between. In germline, CDR1 is MNHEY, CDR2 SVGAGI. The CDR3 coding sequence is TGTGCCAGCAGTTACAGACGGAATGAAAAACTGTTTTTT. Amino acids: CASSYRRNEKLFF.

This clone was seen only once. V is TRBV11-3 and J is TRBJ2-2; 7 bases match TRBD2. V shed 5 bases and J 4 bases; nucleotides not matched to a gene: 7. The germline CDR1 and CDR2 sequences are SGHNT and YENEEA. CDR3 size: 15 residues. CDR3 residues: CASSPRGGVTGELFF. The CDR3 DNA reads as TGTGCCAGCAGCCCACGGGGAGGGGTCACCGGGGAGCTGTTTTTT.

CDR3 sequence reads: CASSYGTGLGDTQYF. CDR3 DNA: TGTGCCAGCAGCTACGGGACAGGCCTTGGAGATACGCAGTATTTT. The chain uses TRBV5-6 and TRBJ2-3; 8 nucleotides align to TRBD1. The junction had 8 bases not matched to a gene; V was cut back by 3 bases and J by 5 bases. CDR3 length: 15 amino acids. CDR1 is SGHDT, CDR2 YYEEEE, per germline.

The rearrangement links TRBV19 to TRBJ1-1; 8 bases map to TRBD1. Germline V gene lookup returns CDR1 LNHDA and CDR2 SQIVND (reference sequence). J lost 2 bases, V lost 6 bases, and 5 bases had no gene match. The CDR3 has 14 amino acids. CDR3 nucleotide sequence: TGTGCCAGTAGGACAGGGGACCTTAACACTGAAGCTTTCTTT. Protein: CASRTGDLNTEAFF.

CDR3 protein: CASSIGGNLNTEAFF. The CDR3 region has the DNA TGTGCCAGTAGTATAGGGGGGAATCTCAACACTGAAGCTTTCTTT. This chain uses TRBV19 with TRBJ1-1, with TRBD1 as a possible D gene (5 bases). The CDR3 loop spans 15 amino acids. Looked up from germline, CDR1 is LNHDA and CDR2 is SQIVND (reference sequence). Trimming stripped 1 base from V and 2 bases from J, with 11 bases between.

The DNA of the CDR3 is TGTGCCAGCAGCCCTCGCGACGGTCTTGGCGAAGCTTTCTTT. This encodes CASSPRDGLGEAFF. The chain employs TRBV3-1 (or the pseudogene TRBV3-2) and TRBJ1-1; D uncertain. V lost 4 bases to trimming and J lost 8 bases, with 17 bases between them. The CDR3 runs to 14 residues. The germline gives CDR1 LGHDT, CDR2 YNNKEL (reference sequence).